This T cell receptor beta chain was profiled in a study of T cells after posttransplantation cyclophosphamide. Broader study findings: Recipient CMV seropositivity and CMV reactivation strongly tracked TRB clonality.

On the day of bone marrow donation, the related graft donor provided peripheral blood. Germline loops: CDR1 KGHSH, CDR2 LQKENI. V was clipped by 1 base and J by 4 bases; unmatched bases: 1. CDR3 length: 13 amino acids. Worth noting for this clone: The antigen remains unidentified.

TCRdb's copy holds only in-frame clones and misses some; the assay was immunoSEQ multiplex PCR. The sample carries 19,000 or so clones, nearly 99% recorded once. Sequencing input: naive CD8+ T cells sorted from PBMCs. The TCR was taken from a man in his forties or fifties in good health, CMV-negative, and a related stem cell transplant donor. The gene calls are TRBV18 and TRBJ2-7; TRBD1 matches at 7 bases. Here the CDR3 DNA reads TGTGCCAGCTCACCACAGGGGGCTTACGAGCAGTACTTC. Protein: CASSPQGAYEQYF.